Below, 20 T cell receptor beta chains from the same sample are listed, as sequenced in a study of blood T cell repertoires in COVID-19. Assay used: immunoSEQ multiplex PCR; TCRdb lists only in-frame clones, some missing. Here the sample spans about 110,000 clones, about 85% being singletons. Sequences were obtained from peripheral blood. Receptors were obtained from a human donor in a cohort sampled during active COVID-19.

The gene calls are TRBV5-1 and TRBJ2-2, with D maybe TRBD2 (5 bases). The V and J ends lost 0 bases and 5 bases respectively, with 11 bases between them. Germline V lookup: CDR1 SGHRS, CDR2 YFSETQ. The CDR3 totals 15 residues. CDR3 nucleotides: TGCGCCAGCAGCTTGGCTACAACGGGAACCGGGGAGCTGTTTTTT. Protein: CASSLATTGTGELFF. The whole variable domain, remainder taken from reference TRBV5-1 and TRBJ2-2, is KAGVTQTPRYLIKTRGQQVTLSCSPISGHRSVSWYQQTPGQGLQFLFEYFSETQRNKGNFPGRFSGRQFSNSRSEMNVSTLELGDSALYLCASSLATTGTGELFFGEGSRLTVL.

The rearrangement uses TRBV11-3 and TRBJ1-1, with D unresolved. V was cut by 1 base and J by 1 base, with 4 bases left in between. Germline V gene lookup returns CDR1 SGHNT and CDR2 YENEEA. This CDR3 has 13 residues. CDR3 sequence: CASSLGGNTEAFF. The DNA of the CDR3 is TGTGCCAGCAGCTTAGGAGGGAACACTGAAGCTTTCTTT.

The rearrangement uses TRBV30 and TRBJ1-4, with D tentatively TRBD1 (5 bases). Trimming shortened V by 3 bases and J by 6 bases, and 11 bases separated the two germline ends. Germline CDR1 GTSNPN, CDR2 SVGIG (reference sequence). The CDR3 extends over 13 amino acids. The CDR3 nucleotides are TGTGCCTGGAGACCTTCGGGGGATGAAAAACTGTTTTTT. Translated, it gives CAWRPSGDEKLFF.

The chain joins TRBV9 to TRBJ1-2; 8 nucleotides align to TRBD1. CDR3 size: 14 residues. V gave up 3 bases and J gave up 4 bases; unmatched junction bases: 5. The germline V gene encodes CDR1 SGDLS and CDR2 YYNGEE. CDR3 loop: CASSETGDFYGYTF. CDR3 bases: TGTGCCAGCAGCGAGACAGGGGACTTCTATGGCTACACCTTC.

The chain recombines TRBV30 with TRBJ2-1; D is perhaps TRBD2 (6 bases). The germline V gene encodes CDR1 GTSNPN and CDR2 SVGIG (reference sequence). V was shortened by 8 bases and J by 9 bases, with 17 bases between the two germline ends. The CDR3 loop spans 12 amino acids. The CDR3 sequence: CAGDSGLVEQFF. In nucleotides, the CDR3 is TGTGCCGGGGACTCAGGTTTGGTTGAGCAGTTCTTC.

The chain joins TRBV18 to TRBJ2-1; 9 nucleotides match TRBD1. CDR1 is KGHSH and CDR2 is LQKENI in the germline V gene. The CDR3 extends over 17 amino acids. Germline trimming cut 1 base from V and 5 bases from J; bases unmatched to any gene: 9. The CDR3 protein is CASSPQQGATPDNEQFF. The DNA of the CDR3 is TGTGCCAGCTCACCACAACAGGGGGCAACGCCGGACAATGAGCAGTTCTTC.

This clone has only one observation. The chain carries TRBV4-2 and TRBJ2-1; 9 bases map to TRBD2. Trimming at V came to 0 bases and at J to 3 bases, leaving 3 bases not matched to a gene. The CDR3 totals 16 residues. Germline CDR1 is LGHNA and CDR2 is YNFKEQ. CDR3 residues: CASSQDPAGGYNEQFF. The CDR3 bases are TGTGCCAGCAGCCAAGATCCAGCGGGGGGCTACAATGAGCAGTTCTTC.

V is TRBV3-1 (or the pseudogene TRBV3-2) and J is TRBJ1-6; TRBD1 agrees at 12 bases. V dropped 3 bases and J dropped 9; count of bases not matched to a gene: 6. This CDR3 comprises 16 residues. Germline values: CDR1 LGHDT, CDR2 YNNKEL (reference sequence). DNA for the CDR3: TGTGCCAGCAGCCATCGGGGACAGGGGGCCGCTTCACCCCTCCACTTT. Protein sequence: CASSHRGQGAASPLHF.

The rearrangement links TRBV5-1 to TRBJ2-7; 7 bases are shared with TRBD1. Losses at the gene ends were 2 bases for V and 5 bases for J; bases not matched to a gene: 10. Germline CDR1 is SGHRS and CDR2 is YFSETQ. CDR3 length equals 15 residues. CDR3 nucleotide sequence: TGCGCCAGCAGCTTCTCTATGACAGGGCGGAACGAGCAGTACTTC. Protein sequence: CASSFSMTGRNEQYF.

The chain joins TRBV12-3 or TRBV12-4 to TRBJ1-1; D gene unclear. V lost 4 bases to trimming and J lost 0 bases, with 3 bases between them. The CDR3 is 12 residues long. This CDR3 reads CASSYMNTEAFF. The CDR3 bases are TGTGCCAGCAGTTATATGAACACTGAAGCTTTCTTT.

This chain joins TRBV2 and TRBJ2-1; D is undetermined. The CDR3 has 13 residues. The V end lost 8 bases, the J end lost 6 bases, and 14 bases lay between the germline ends. Germline CDR1 reads SNHLY; CDR2 reads FYNNEI. This CDR3 reads CASYPVEVNEQFF. In DNA, the CDR3 is TGTGCCAGCTACCCCGTCGAGGTCAATGAGCAGTTCTTC.

The gene calls are TRBV10-1 and TRBJ1-5, with 8 bases that match TRBD1. V lost 7 bases and J lost 4; bases outside the gene matches: 6. The CDR3 sequence is 14 residues long. Germline CDR1 and CDR2: WNHNN and SYGVQD (reference sequence). This chain's CDR3 is CASNGQGWNQPQHF. The CDR3 DNA is TGCGCCAGCAACGGACAGGGTTGGAATCAGCCCCAGCATTTT.

The J gene is TRBJ2-2, the V gene TRBV6-6, with a weak D call TRBD2 (7 bases). Germline V CDR1 and CDR2: MNHNY, SVGAGI (reference sequence). Trimming left V 7 bases short and J 9 bases short, with 18 bases between. The CDR3 runs to 14 residues. CDR3 DNA: TGTGCCAGCAAGGGGGGGGGCTCCCCCCGGGAGCTGTTTTTT. It yields the protein CASKGGGSPRELFF.

The chain combines TRBV28 with TRBJ1-2; 9 positions match TRBD1. CDR3 size: 14 residues. Germline V gives CDR1 MDHEN, CDR2 SYDVKM. V dropped 6 bases and J dropped 0; count of bases not matched to a gene: 2. The CDR3 coding sequence is TGTGCCAGCAGGGGGACAGGGCCTAACTATGGCTACACCTTC. Its translation: CASRGTGPNYGYTF.

J is TRBJ2-5 and V is TRBV7-9; 12 nucleotides match TRBD2. This CDR3 comprises 16 residues. V was pared by 5 bases and J by 0 bases, with 4 bases of the junction left unmatched. The germline CDR1 and CDR2 sequences are SEHNR and FQNEAQ (reference sequence). CDR3 region: CASSLGTSGYQETQYF. In nucleotides, the CDR3 is TGTGCCAGCAGCCTCGGGACTAGCGGGTACCAAGAGACCCAGTACTTC.

This clone was detected only a few times. The chain combines TRBV16 with TRBJ1-5; D gene uncertain. The CDR3 sequence is 17 residues long. V shed 0 bases and J shed 0 bases, with 12 bases lying between them. CDR1 and CDR2 from the germline V gene are KGHSY and FQNENV. This CDR3 reads CASSQSAETYSNQPQHF. In DNA form, the CDR3 reads TGTGCCAGCAGCCAATCGGCAGAGACTTATAGCAATCAGCCCCAGCATTTT.

This sequence joins TRBV4-1 and TRBJ1-6; a weak D match, TRBD1 (6 bases). The V gene lost 0 bases and the J gene lost 6 bases, with 12 bases spanning the gap. CDR3 length: 16 residues. Germline V gives CDR1 MGHRA, CDR2 YSYEKL. The CDR3 DNA reads TGCGCCAGCAGCCAAGATGGGGGGGCAGGTAATTCACCCCTCCACTTT. Its protein is CASSQDGGAGNSPLHF.

This rearrangement joins TRBV9 to TRBJ2-7, with D maybe TRBD1 (5 bases). Germline V lookup: CDR1 SGDLS, CDR2 YYNGEE. The V end lost 2 bases, the J end lost 6 bases, and 18 bases lay between the germline ends. This CDR3 is 15 amino acids long. CDR3 coding DNA: TGTGCCAGCAGCGTGAACACACAAGTAGGGGCCGAGCAGTACTTC. Translation: CASSVNTQVGAEQYF.

The rearrangement links TRBV4-2 to TRBJ2-7, with D hard to call. Per the germline V gene, CDR1 is LGHNA and CDR2 is YNFKEQ. V was shortened by 0 bases and J by 5 bases, with 11 bases between the two germline ends. The CDR3 is 14 amino acids. The CDR3 loop reads CASSQERQANEQYF. The CDR3, as DNA: TGTGCCAGCAGCCAAGAGCGCCAGGCAAACGAGCAGTACTTC.

The gene calls are TRBV5-1 and TRBJ2-3, with 7 nucleotides matching TRBD2. Germline trimming cut 4 bases from V and 1 base from J; bases unmatched to any gene: 3. The CDR3 sequence is 14 residues long. Germline V gene sequence: CDR1 SGHRS, CDR2 YFSETQ. The CDR3 DNA is TGCGCCAGCAGCCCAGGGAGGGGCACAGATACGCAGTATTTT. This translates into CASSPGRGTDTQYF.